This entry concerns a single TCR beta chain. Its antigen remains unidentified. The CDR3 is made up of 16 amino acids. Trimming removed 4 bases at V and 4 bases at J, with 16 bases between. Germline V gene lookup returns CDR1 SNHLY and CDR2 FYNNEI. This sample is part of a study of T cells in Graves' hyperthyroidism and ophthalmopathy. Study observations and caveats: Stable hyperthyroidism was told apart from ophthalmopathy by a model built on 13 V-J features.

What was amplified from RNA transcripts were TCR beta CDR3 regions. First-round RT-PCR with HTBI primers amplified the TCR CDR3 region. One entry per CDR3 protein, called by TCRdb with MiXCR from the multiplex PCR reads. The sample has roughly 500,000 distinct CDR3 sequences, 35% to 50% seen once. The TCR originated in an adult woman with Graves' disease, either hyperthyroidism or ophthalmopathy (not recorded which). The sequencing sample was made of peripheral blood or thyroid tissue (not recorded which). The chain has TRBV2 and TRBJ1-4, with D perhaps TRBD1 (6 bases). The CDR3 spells CASSARTGRVNEKLFF. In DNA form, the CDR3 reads TGTGCCAGCAGTGCACGCACAGGGAGGGTTAATGAAAAACTGTTTTTT.